Reported below is one TCR beta chain. CDR3 length: 13 amino acids. CDR1 and CDR2 from the germline V gene are SGHRS and YFSETQ. V dropped 4 bases and J dropped 8 bases, with 13 bases sitting between them. Per the study methods: Nucleated cell counts were estimated from reference gene primer amplification. The data were produced by immunoSEQ multiplex PCR, yet TCRdb's version contains in-frame clones alone and is incomplete. V and J calls plus clone size are reproduced from that table; the DNA served to infer D and trimming. Of about 300,000 clones in the sample, roughly 85% were seen once. This entry comes from a study of blood T cell repertoires in COVID-19. Turning to the study itself: The United States, Italy and Spain supplied acute and convalescent COVID-19 samples. Sources were T cells, B-cell-depleted T cells, or PBMCs; the material itself was cDNA or gDNA.

Material for sequencing was peripheral blood. The TCR comes from a human donor in a cohort sampled during active COVID-19. V usage is TRBV5-1 and J usage is TRBJ2-1, with D perhaps matching TRBD2 (5 bases). This chain's CDR3 is CASSGPEADEQFF. DNA of the CDR3: TGCGCCAGCAGCGGACCGGAGGCGGATGAGCAGTTCTTC.